This T cell receptor (beta chain) is from a study of blood T cell repertoires in COVID-19. Turning to the study itself: Sites across the United States, Italy and Spain contributed samples from acute and convalescent COVID-19. From T cells, B-cell-depleted T cells, or PBMCs came the material, which was cDNA or gDNA.

Germline assignment: CDR1 SGHTA and CDR2 FQGNSA. J gave up 8 bases and V 1 base, and 6 bases lay outside the gene matches. CDR3 length: 15 amino acids. In the original workflow: Scientists estimated how many nucleated cells there were by amplifying reference gene primers. Repertoires were generated with immunoSEQ multiplex PCR, while TCRdb's copy carries only in-frame clones and drops some. V and J calls and clone size come straight from that table; D and trimming were deduced from the DNA. The table lists about 120,000 clones, about 80% of them singletons. Sequences were obtained from peripheral blood. This clonotype was obtained from a woman of 80 years or more with acute or convalescent COVID-19. The chain recombines TRBV7-2 with TRBJ2-1; the match to TRBD2 covers 9 bases. CDR3 sequence (DNA): TGTGCCAGCAGCTTAGAGGGCGGGGGGGCAGATGAGCAGTTCTTC. It encodes CASSLEGGGADEQFF.